Listed below are T cell receptor beta chains from one sample, sequenced in a study of control samples from healthy donors and cancer patients. Using immunoSEQ multiplex PCR, the repertoire was profiled, and TCRdb retains in-frame clones only, with some absent. This specimen shows about 210,000 clones; the ten leading clones hold 2% to 2.5%. What was sequenced was blood. These receptors originate from a woman younger than 45 in good health. CDR3s include the opening cysteine and the closing phenylalanine or tryptophan. A D gene is named only where the DNA matches it firmly.

D	J	V	CDR3	DNA
.	TRBJ1-1	TRBV29-1	CSAGTPANTEAFF	TGCAGCGCAGGGACACCGGCGAACACTGAAGCTTTCTTT
.	TRBJ1-1	TRBV19	CASSILPTGQVNTEAFF	TGTGCCAGTAGTATACTCCCGACAGGTCAGGTGAACACTGAAGCTTTCTTT
TRBD1	TRBJ1-2	TRBV29-1	CSSAQGMLNYGYTF	TGCAGCAGCGCACAGGGGATGCTCAACTATGGCTACACCTTC
TRBD1	TRBJ1-5	TRBV7-8	CASSAWDRGKYQPQHF	TGTGCCAGCAGCGCCTGGGACAGGGGCAAATATCAGCCCCAGCATTTT
TRBD1	TRBJ2-7	TRBV19	CASSEGTGFYEQYF	TGTGCCAGTAGTGAGGGGACAGGATTCTACGAGCAGTACTTC
.	TRBJ2-3	TRBV5-1	CASSSTIGADTQYF	TGCGCCAGCAGCTCGACGATAGGGGCAGATACGCAGTATTTT
.	TRBJ1-5	TRBV11-3	CASGTPGRERQPQHF	TGTGCCAGCGGCACCCCCGGAAGGGAACGGCAGCCCCAGCATTTT
.	TRBJ2-5	TRBV19	CASSIVLRTETQYF	TGTGCCAGTAGTATAGTACTAAGGACCGAGACCCAGTACTTC
TRBD1	TRBJ2-7	TRBV5-5	CASSLGTGSPYEQYF	TGTGCCAGCAGCTTGGGGACAGGGTCCCCCTACGAGCAGTACTTC
TRBD1	TRBJ1-2	TRBV18	CASSPDRNYGYTF	TGTGCCAGCTCACCGGACAGGAACTATGGCTACACCTTC
TRBD1	TRBJ1-1	TRBV11-3	CASTWGGTGSENTEAFF	TGTGCCAGCACCTGGGGGGGGACAGGGTCGGAGAACACTGAAGCTTTCTTT
.	TRBJ2-2	TRBV3-1/TRBV3-2	CASSQDYYNEGPNTGELFF	TGTGCCAGCAGCCAAGATTATTACAATGAGGGGCCGAACACCGGGGAGCTGTTTTTT
.	TRBJ1-1	TRBV27	CASSFSRNTEAFF	TGTGCCAGCAGTTTTAGTAGAAACACTGAAGCTTTCTTT
.	TRBJ2-4	TRBV4-1	CASSHINLGNIQYF	TGCGCCAGCAGCCACATAAACCTGGGAAACATTCAGTACTTC
.	TRBJ1-4	TRBV14	CASSQKQRNEKLFF	TGTGCCAGCAGCCAAAAACAGCGTAATGAAAAACTGTTTTTT
.	TRBJ1-2	TRBV10-1	CASTGRFANYGYTF	TGCGCCAGCACGGGCAGGTTCGCTAACTATGGCTACACCTTC
TRBD1	TRBJ2-5	TRBV10-3	CAISEPDRVDGETQYF	TGTGCCATCAGTGAGCCGGACAGGGTGGACGGGGAGACCCAGTACTTC
.	TRBJ2-7	TRBV3-1/TRBV3-2	CASSTVTNPAYEQYF	TGTGCCAGCAGTACCGTAACAAATCCGGCCTACGAGCAGTACTTC
TRBD1	TRBJ2-7	TRBV5-1	CASSPPTGTGTNEQYF	TGCGCCAGCAGCCCCCCAACCGGGACAGGGACAAACGAGCAGTACTTC
.	TRBJ1-2	TRBV15	CATSRDGGNYGYTF	TGTGCCACCAGCAGAGATGGGGGAAACTATGGCTACACCTTC
TRBD1	TRBJ1-4	TRBV7-8	CASNEQGANEKLFF	TGTGCCAGCAACGAACAGGGGGCTAATGAAAAACTGTTTTTT
.	TRBJ1-2	TRBV6-5	CASSYSGPATALF	TGTGCCAGCAGTTACTCGGGGCCCGCAACTGCCCTGTTC
.	TRBJ2-3	TRBV11-2	CASSSDLDTQYF	TGTGCCAGCAGTAGCGATTTGGATACGCAGTATTTT
.	TRBJ1-6	TRBV7-2	CATAADSYNSPLHF	TGTGCGACAGCAGCGGACAGCTATAATTCACCCCTCCACTTT
.	TRBJ2-3	TRBV19	CASSPARWGRSTDTQYF	TGTGCCAGTAGTCCCGCGAGATGGGGTAGAAGCACAGATACGCAGTATTTT
.	TRBJ1-2	TRBV9	CASSVGGYGYTF	TGTGCCAGCAGCGTAGGGGGGTATGGCTACACCTTC
.	TRBJ2-5	TRBV10-1	CASTPGHDPQETQYF	TGCGCCAGCACCCCGGGACACGACCCTCAAGAGACCCAGTACTTC
.	TRBJ1-1	TRBV5-1	CASSLSVANTEAFF	TGCGCCAGCAGCTTGAGTGTTGCGAACACTGAAGCTTTCTTT
.	TRBJ1-5	TRBV27	CASSLGGTNQPQHF	TGTGCCAGCAGTTTGGGGGGGACCAATCAGCCCCAGCATTTT
TRBD1	TRBJ2-1	TRBV5-1	CASSLNSGGNEQFF	TGCGCCAGCAGCTTGAATTCAGGGGGTAATGAGCAGTTCTTC
.	TRBJ2-2	TRBV25-1	CASSEYERGPTGELFF	TGTGCCAGCAGTGAATATGAAAGGGGACCCACCGGGGAGCTGTTTTTT
.	TRBJ2-7	TRBV6-5	CASSSQGPYEQYF	TGTGCCAGCAGTTCACAGGGCCCCTACGAGCAGTACTTC
.	TRBJ1-4	TRBV18	CASSPTGSGEKLFF	TGTGCCAGCTCACCAACAGGGAGCGGTGAAAAACTGTTTTTT
TRBD1	TRBJ1-1	TRBV5-5	CASSRTGDTEAFF	TGTGCCAGCAGCCGTACAGGGGACACTGAAGCTTTCTTT
.	TRBJ2-1	TRBV3-1/TRBV3-2	CASSLGQGGFDEQFF	TGTGCCAGCAGCCTCGGACAGGGAGGGTTCGATGAGCAGTTCTTC
.	TRBJ1-2	TRBV12-3/TRBV12-4	CASRSQAVLGYTF	TGTGCCAGCAGGAGTCAAGCGGTGTTGGGCTACACCTTC
.	TRBJ1-1	TRBV19	CASSINQGITEAFF	TGTGCCAGTAGTATAAACCAGGGAATCACTGAAGCTTTCTTT
TRBD2	TRBJ2-7	TRBV11-2	CASSSISGGRLYEQYF	TGTGCCAGCAGCTCTATCAGCGGGGGCCGCCTCTACGAGCAGTACTTC
.	TRBJ1-4	TRBV10-3	CAISDRASPGEKLFF	TGTGCCATCAGTGATCGGGCAAGCCCGGGGGAAAAACTGTTTTTT
.	TRBJ2-5	TRBV7-2	CASSLAVRETQYF	TGTGCCAGCAGCTTAGCCGTCAGAGAGACCCAGTACTTC
.	TRBJ2-5	TRBV6-5	CASSYEGKRETQYF	TGTGCCAGCAGTTATGAAGGGAAGAGAGAGACCCAGTACTTC
.	TRBJ2-5	TRBV6-2/TRBV6-3	CASSPQTTGGETQYF	TGTGCCAGCAGTCCCCAAACGACAGGAGGGGAGACCCAGTACTTC
.	TRBJ2-7	TRBV27	CASSLKGGYEQYF	TGTGCCAGCAGTTTAAAGGGAGGCTACGAGCAGTACTTC
.	TRBJ1-5	TRBV3-1/TRBV3-2	CASSQSGGFGNQPQHF	TGTGCCAGCAGCCAGTCGGGGGGCTTCGGCAATCAGCCCCAGCATTTT
.	TRBJ1-1	TRBV28	CAIQVGGTEAFF	TGTGCCATACAGGTTGGGGGCACTGAAGCTTTCTTT
.	TRBJ1-2	TRBV28	CASSLPSGVSRYTF	TGTGCCAGCAGTTTGCCCTCAGGGGTCTCTCGCTACACCTTC